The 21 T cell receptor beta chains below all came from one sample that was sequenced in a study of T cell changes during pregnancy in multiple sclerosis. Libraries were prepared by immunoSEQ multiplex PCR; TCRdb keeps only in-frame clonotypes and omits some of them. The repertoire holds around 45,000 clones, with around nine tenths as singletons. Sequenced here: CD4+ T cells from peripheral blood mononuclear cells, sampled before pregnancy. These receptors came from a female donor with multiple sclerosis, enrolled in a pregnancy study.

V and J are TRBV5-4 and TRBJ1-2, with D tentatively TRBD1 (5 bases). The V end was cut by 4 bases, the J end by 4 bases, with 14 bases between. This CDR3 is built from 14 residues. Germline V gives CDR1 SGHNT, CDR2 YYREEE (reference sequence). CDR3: CASSRSGPFYGYTF. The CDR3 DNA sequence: TGTGCCAGCAGCCGATCAGGGCCATTCTATGGCTACACCTTC. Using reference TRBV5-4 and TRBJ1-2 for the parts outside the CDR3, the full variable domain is ETGVTQSPTHLIKTRGQQVTLRCSSQSGHNTVSWYQQALGQGPQFIFQYYREEENGRGNFPPRFSGLQFPNYSSELNVNALELDDSALYLCASSRSGPFYGYTFGSGTRLTVV.

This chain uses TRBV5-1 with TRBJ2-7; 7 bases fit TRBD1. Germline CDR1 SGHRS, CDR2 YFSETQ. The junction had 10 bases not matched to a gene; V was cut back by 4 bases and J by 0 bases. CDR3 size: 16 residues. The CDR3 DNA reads TGCGCCAGCAGCCGGGACAGCAAACCAAGCTCCTACGAGCAGTACTTC. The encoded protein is CASSRDSKPSSYEQYF.

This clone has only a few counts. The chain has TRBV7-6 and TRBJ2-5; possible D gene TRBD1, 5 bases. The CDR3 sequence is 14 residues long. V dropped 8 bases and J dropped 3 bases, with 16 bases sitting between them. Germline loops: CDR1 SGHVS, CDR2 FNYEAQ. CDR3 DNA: TGTGCCAGCCAAGGAAGGTCCAGGGAAGAGACCCAGTACTTC. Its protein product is CASQGRSREETQYF.

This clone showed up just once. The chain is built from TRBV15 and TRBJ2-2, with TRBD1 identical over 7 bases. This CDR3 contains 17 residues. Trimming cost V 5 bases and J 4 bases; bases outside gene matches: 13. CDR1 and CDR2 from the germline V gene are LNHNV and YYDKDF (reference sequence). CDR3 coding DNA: TGTGCCACCAGCGGGACAGCTCCCGGTGTCGGCACCGGGGAGCTGTTTTTT. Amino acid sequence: CATSGTAPGVGTGELFF.

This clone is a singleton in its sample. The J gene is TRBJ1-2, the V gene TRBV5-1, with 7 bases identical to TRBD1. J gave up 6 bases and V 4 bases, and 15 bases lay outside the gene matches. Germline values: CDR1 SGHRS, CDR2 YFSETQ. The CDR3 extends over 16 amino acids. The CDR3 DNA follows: TGCGCCAGCAGCACAGGACAGGCGTTCGCTATTGATGGCTACACCTTC. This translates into CASSTGQAFAIDGYTF.

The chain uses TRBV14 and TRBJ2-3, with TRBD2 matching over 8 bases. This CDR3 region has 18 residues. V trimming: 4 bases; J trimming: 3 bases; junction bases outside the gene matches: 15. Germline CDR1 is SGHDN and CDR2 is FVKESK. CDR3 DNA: TGTGCCAGCAGCCTTCTCGGGGTAGCGGGGTGGAGGACAGATACGCAGTATTTT. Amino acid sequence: CASSLLGVAGWRTDTQYF.

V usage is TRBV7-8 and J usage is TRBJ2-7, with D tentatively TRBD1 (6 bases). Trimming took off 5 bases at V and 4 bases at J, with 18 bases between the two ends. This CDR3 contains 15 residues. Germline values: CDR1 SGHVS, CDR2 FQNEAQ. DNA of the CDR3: TGTGCCAGCAGCCCAGTCCCAGGGGTCGTTTACGAGCAGTACTTC. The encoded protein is CASSPVPGVVYEQYF.

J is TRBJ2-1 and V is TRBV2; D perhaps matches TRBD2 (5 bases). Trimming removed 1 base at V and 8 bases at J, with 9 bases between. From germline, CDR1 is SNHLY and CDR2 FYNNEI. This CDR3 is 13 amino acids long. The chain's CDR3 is CASSEVRGYEQFF. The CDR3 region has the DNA TGTGCCAGCAGTGAAGTACGCGGGTATGAGCAGTTCTTC.

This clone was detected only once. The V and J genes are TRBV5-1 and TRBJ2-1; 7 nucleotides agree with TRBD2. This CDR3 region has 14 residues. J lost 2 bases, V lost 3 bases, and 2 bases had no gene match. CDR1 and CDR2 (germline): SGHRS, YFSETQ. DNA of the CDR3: TGCGCCAGCAGCTCCAGCGGGACCTACAATGAGCAGTTCTTC. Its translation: CASSSSGTYNEQFF.

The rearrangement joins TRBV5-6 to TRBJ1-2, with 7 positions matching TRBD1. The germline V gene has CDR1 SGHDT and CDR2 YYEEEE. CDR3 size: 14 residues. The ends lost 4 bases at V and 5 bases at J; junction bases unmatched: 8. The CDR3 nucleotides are TGTGCCAGCAGCAAACTCAGGGGGGTTTATGGCTACACCTTC. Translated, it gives CASSKLRGVYGYTF.

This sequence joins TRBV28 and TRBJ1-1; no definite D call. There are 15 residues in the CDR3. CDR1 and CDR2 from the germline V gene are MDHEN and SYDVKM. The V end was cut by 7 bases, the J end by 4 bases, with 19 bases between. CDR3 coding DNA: TGTGCCAGCACCCCGGCGGGTGTTAAGTCCACTGAAGCTTTCTTT. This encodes CASTPAGVKSTEAFF.

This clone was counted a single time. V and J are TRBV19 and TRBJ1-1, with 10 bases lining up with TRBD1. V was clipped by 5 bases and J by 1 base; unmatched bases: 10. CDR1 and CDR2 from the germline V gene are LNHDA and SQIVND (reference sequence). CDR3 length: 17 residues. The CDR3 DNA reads TGTGCCAGTAGTGCACTCCGGGACAGGGGCCAGAACACTGAAGCTTTCTTT. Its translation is CASSALRDRGQNTEAFF.

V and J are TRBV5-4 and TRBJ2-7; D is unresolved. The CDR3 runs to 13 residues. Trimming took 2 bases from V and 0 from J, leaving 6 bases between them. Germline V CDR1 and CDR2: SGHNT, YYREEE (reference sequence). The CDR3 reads CASSFPSSYEQYF. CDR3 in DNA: TGTGCCAGCAGCTTTCCGAGCTCCTACGAGCAGTACTTC.

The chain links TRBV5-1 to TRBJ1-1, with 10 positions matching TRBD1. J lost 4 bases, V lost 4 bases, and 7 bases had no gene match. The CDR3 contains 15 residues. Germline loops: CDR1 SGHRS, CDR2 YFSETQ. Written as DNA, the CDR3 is TGCGCCAGCAGCGCCCGACAGGGGGCAGGCACTGAAGCTTTCTTT. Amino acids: CASSARQGAGTEAFF.

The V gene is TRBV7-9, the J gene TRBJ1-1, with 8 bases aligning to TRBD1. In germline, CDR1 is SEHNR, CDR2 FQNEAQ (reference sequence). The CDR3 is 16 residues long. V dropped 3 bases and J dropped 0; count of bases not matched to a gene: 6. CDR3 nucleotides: TGTGCCAGCAGCTTGGGGGCAGGGGGCCTGAACACTGAAGCTTTCTTT. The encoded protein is CASSLGAGGLNTEAFF.

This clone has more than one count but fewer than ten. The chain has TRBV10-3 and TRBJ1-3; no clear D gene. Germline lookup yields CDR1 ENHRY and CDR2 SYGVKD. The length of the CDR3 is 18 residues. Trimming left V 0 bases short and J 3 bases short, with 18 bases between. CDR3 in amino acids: CAISESLGSADLGNTIYF. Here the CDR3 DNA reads TGTGCCATCAGTGAGTCGTTAGGGAGTGCGGATCTTGGAAACACCATATATTTT.

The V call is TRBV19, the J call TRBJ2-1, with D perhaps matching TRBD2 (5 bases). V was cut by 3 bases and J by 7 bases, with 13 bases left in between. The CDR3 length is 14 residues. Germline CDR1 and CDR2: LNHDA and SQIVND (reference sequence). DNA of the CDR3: TGTGCCAGTAGTATTCAAGGTCCGGGAAATGAGCAGTTCTTC. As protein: CASSIQGPGNEQFF.

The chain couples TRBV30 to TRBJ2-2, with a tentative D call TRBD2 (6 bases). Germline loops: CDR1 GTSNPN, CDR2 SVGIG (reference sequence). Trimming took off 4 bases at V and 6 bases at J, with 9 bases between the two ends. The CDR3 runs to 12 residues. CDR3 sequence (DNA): TGTGCCTGGACTAGCGTAGCCGGGGAGCTGTTTTTT. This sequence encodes CAWTSVAGELFF.

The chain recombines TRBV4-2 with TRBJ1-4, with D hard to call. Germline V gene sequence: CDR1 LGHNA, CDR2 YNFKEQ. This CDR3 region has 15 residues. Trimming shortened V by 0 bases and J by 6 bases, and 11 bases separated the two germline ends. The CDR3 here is CASSQDWSEDEKLFF. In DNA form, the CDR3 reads TGTGCCAGCAGCCAAGATTGGAGCGAGGATGAAAAACTGTTTTTT.

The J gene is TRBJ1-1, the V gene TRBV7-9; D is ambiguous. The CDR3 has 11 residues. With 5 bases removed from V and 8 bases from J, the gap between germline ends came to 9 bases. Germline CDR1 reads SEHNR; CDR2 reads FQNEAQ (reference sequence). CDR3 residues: CASSAGPEAFF. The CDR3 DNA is TGTGCCAGCAGCGCCGGTCCGGAAGCTTTCTTT.

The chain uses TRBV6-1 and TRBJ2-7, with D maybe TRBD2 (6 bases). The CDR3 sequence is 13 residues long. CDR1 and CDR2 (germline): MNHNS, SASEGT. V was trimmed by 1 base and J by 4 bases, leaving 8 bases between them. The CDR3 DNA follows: TGTGCCAGCAGTGAAGGGGACTTTTACGAGCAGTACTTC. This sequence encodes CASSEGDFYEQYF.